Following are 24 T cell receptor beta chains from one sample sequenced in a study of blood T cell repertoires in COVID-19. Here immunoSEQ multiplex PCR was the method, and the copy in TCRdb shows in-frame clones only, minus some. The sample shows 200,000 to 250,000 clones, 70% to 90% of them seen only once. Sequencing was done on a sample of peripheral blood. The receptors come from a young man with COVID-19, enrolled during active disease.

This rearrangement joins TRBV19 to TRBJ1-1; no clear D. The germline CDR1 and CDR2 sequences are LNHDA and SQIVND (reference sequence). V was pared by 2 bases and J by 3 bases, with 16 bases between. The CDR3 runs to 16 residues. The CDR3 here is CASSIPYFEAHTEAFF. The CDR3 DNA follows: TGTGCCAGTAGTATACCCTACTTCGAGGCACACACTGAAGCTTTCTTT.

This clone occurred a few times. V usage is TRBV27 and J usage is TRBJ2-3; D may be TRBD2 (6 bases). Germline CDR1 MNHEY, CDR2 SMNVEV (reference sequence). This CDR3 has 14 amino acids. The V end lost 5 bases, the J end lost 7 bases, and 16 bases lay between the germline ends. CDR3 bases: TGTGCCAGCAGTCCCCGGAGGGGTGGAAATACGCAGTATTTT. The encoded protein is CASSPRRGGNTQYF.

V is TRBV19 and J is TRBJ1-6; no clear D gene. This CDR3 contains 17 residues. The germline gives CDR1 LNHDA, CDR2 SQIVND (reference sequence). Trimming cost V 3 bases and J 0 bases, with 12 bases left between them. The CDR3 coding sequence is TGTGCCAGTAGTATCAACTTCGACAACTCCTATAATTCACCCCTCCACTTT. Its protein is CASSINFDNSYNSPLHF.

The V call is TRBV7-2, the J call TRBJ1-2, with a weak D call TRBD1 (5 bases). The V end lost 5 bases, the J end lost 8 bases, and 15 bases lay between the germline ends. The CDR3 is 13 amino acids. CDR1 and CDR2 from the germline V gene are SGHTA and FQGNSA. This chain's CDR3 is CASSRNQGWGYTF. The CDR3 bases are TGTGCCAGCAGCCGCAACCAGGGCTGGGGCTACACCTTC.

This clone has only one observation. This sequence joins TRBV18 and TRBJ1-1, with 9 bases identical to TRBD1. CDR1 is KGHSH and CDR2 is LQKENI in the germline V gene. The junction had 2 bases not matched to a gene; V was cut back by 3 bases and J by 3 bases. This CDR3 has 14 residues. CDR3 nucleotide sequence: TGTGCCAGCTCACCGGGACAGGGCTACACTGAAGCTTTCTTT. This gives the protein CASSPGQGYTEAFF. Looking up the rest from reference TRBV18 and TRBJ1-1 gives the full variable domain: NAGVMQNPRHLVRRRGQEARLRCSPMKGHSHVYWYRQLPEEGLKFMVYLQKENIIDESGMPKERFSAEFPKEGPSILRIQQVVRGDSAAYFCASSPGQGYTEAFFGQGTRLTVV.

V is TRBV5-1 and J is TRBJ2-2, with 12 bases fitting TRBD2. The V gene's germline CDR1 is SGHRS and CDR2 YFSETQ. This CDR3 is built from 14 residues. With 4 bases clipped from V and 7 bases from J, the junction kept 2 bases outside the gene matches. In DNA form, the CDR3 reads TGCGCCAGCAGCCTGACTAGCGGGAGCGGGGAGCTGTTTTTT. Its translation: CASSLTSGSGELFF.

V is TRBV11-3 and J is TRBJ2-1, with a weak D call TRBD1 (7 bases). V lost 5 bases and J lost 6, with 11 bases in between. The germline V gene has CDR1 SGHNT and CDR2 YENEEA. This CDR3 contains 13 residues. The CDR3 reads CASSPGGSNEQFF. In DNA form, the CDR3 reads TGTGCCAGCAGCCCAGGGGGGTCCAATGAGCAGTTCTTC. The full variable domain, its missing parts supplied by reference TRBV11-3 and TRBJ2-1, is EAGVVQSPRYKIIEKKQPVAFWCNPISGHNTLYWYLQNLGQGPELLIRYENEEAVDDSQLPKDRFSAERLKGVDSTLKIQPAELGDSAVYLCASSPGGSNEQFFGPGTRLTVL.

The J gene is TRBJ1-1, the V gene TRBV28, with 11 bases fitting TRBD1. Germline V gives CDR1 MDHEN, CDR2 SYDVKM. This CDR3 is built from 14 residues. The junction had 10 bases not matched to a gene; V was cut back by 6 bases and J by 10 bases. CDR3 residues: CASSPSGQGGVAFF. In nucleotides, the CDR3 is TGTGCCAGCAGCCCTTCGGGACAGGGGGGCGTAGCTTTCTTT.

The chain has TRBV28 and TRBJ1-5, with TRBD1 matching over 12 bases. Germline assignment: CDR1 MDHEN and CDR2 SYDVKM. With V trimmed by 6 bases and J by 8 bases, 5 bases remained unmatched. CDR3 length: 14 residues. CDR3 coding DNA: TGTGCCAGCAGACCCGGGACAGGGGGCGAGCCCCAGCATTTT. Residues: CASRPGTGGEPQHF.

The rearrangement uses TRBV7-9 and TRBJ2-4; tentatively, D is TRBD2 (5 bases). This CDR3 has 17 residues. Looked up from germline, CDR1 is SEHNR and CDR2 is FQNEAQ (reference sequence). Trimming took 3 bases from V and 3 from J, leaving 18 bases between them. In nucleotides, the CDR3 is TGTGCCAGCAGCTTGGATTTAAGAGGGTATGGCAAAAACATTCAGTACTTC. Residues: CASSLDLRGYGKNIQYF.

V and J are TRBV14 and TRBJ2-1, with D unresolved. Germline V gene sequence: CDR1 SGHDN, CDR2 FVKESK. With 0 bases removed from V and 9 bases from J, the gap between germline ends came to 18 bases. The CDR3 loop spans 16 amino acids. The CDR3 region is CASSQEGFFGSREQFF. The DNA for the CDR3 is TGTGCCAGCAGCCAAGAGGGTTTTTTCGGGTCCCGTGAGCAGTTCTTC.

This rearrangement joins TRBV12-5 to TRBJ2-1; tentatively, D is TRBD1 (5 bases). The CDR3 is made up of 12 amino acids. Trimming cost V 3 bases and J 9 bases, with 9 bases left between them. Per germline, CDR1 LGHNT and CDR2 FRNRAP. This CDR3 reads CASGFRRGEQFF. The DNA for the CDR3 is TGTGCTAGTGGTTTTCGAAGGGGTGAGCAGTTCTTC.

The chain couples TRBV7-6 to TRBJ1-5; 10 bases map to TRBD1. This CDR3 has 16 residues. Germline-derived CDR1 and CDR2 are SGHVS and FNYEAQ. V shed 4 bases, J shed 4 bases, and the junction held 7 bases outside the gene matches. CDR3 in DNA: TGTGCCAGCAGCTCGGAGACAGGGGGCGCGAATCAGCCCCAGCATTTT. Protein product: CASSSETGGANQPQHF. The full variable domain, with the rest looked up from reference TRBV7-6 and TRBJ1-5, is GAGVSQSPRYKVTKRGQDVALRCDPISGHVSLYWYRQALGQGPEFLTYFNYEAQQDKSGLPNDRFSAERPEGSISTLTIQRTEQRDSAMYRCASSSETGGANQPQHFGDGTRLSIL.

V usage is TRBV24-1 and J usage is TRBJ1-5, with D tentatively TRBD1 (5 bases). Germline V gene data show CDR1 as KGHDR and CDR2 as SFDVKD. CDR3 length equals 15 residues. Trimming pared 5 bases from V and 3 bases from J, leaving 13 bases between. The CDR3 loop is CATSVVRAHNQPQHF. The DNA for the CDR3 is TGTGCCACCAGTGTTGTCAGGGCCCACAATCAGCCCCAGCATTTT.

This rearrangement joins TRBV12-3 or TRBV12-4 to TRBJ1-2, with 7 bases fitting TRBD1. With 6 bases clipped from V and 6 bases from J, the junction kept 7 bases outside the gene matches. The length of the CDR3 is 13 residues. In DNA form, the CDR3 reads TGTGCCAGCAGACAGACAGGGTCCCATGGCTACACCTTC. Its translation: CASRQTGSHGYTF.

The V call is TRBV19, the J call TRBJ1-2; TRBD1 matches 7 bases. This CDR3 region has 15 residues. Germline V gene lookup returns CDR1 LNHDA and CDR2 SQIVND (reference sequence). J lost 4 bases, V lost 1 base, and 6 bases had no gene match. This chain's CDR3 is CASSIGRQGAYGYTF. The CDR3, as DNA: TGTGCCAGTAGTATAGGACGACAGGGAGCCTATGGCTACACCTTC.

The J gene is TRBJ2-1, the V gene TRBV20-1; TRBD2 matches 10 bases. V lost 3 bases and J lost 7; bases outside the gene matches: 6. CDR1 and CDR2 (germline): DFQATT, SNEGSKA (reference sequence). This CDR3 has 14 residues. The CDR3 DNA is TGCAGTGCTAGTCCAGCGGGGGGGCGGAATGAGCAGTTCTTC. It yields the protein CSASPAGGRNEQFF.

The rearrangement links TRBV4-3 to TRBJ1-6, with 12 bases matching TRBD1. This CDR3 spans 16 amino acids. The V gene end was trimmed by 3 bases and the J gene end by 7 bases; junction bases not matched to a gene: 4. From germline, CDR1 is LGHNA and CDR2 YSLEER. As DNA, the CDR3 is TGCGCCAGCAGCCATACGGGACAGGGGGCGAATTCACCCCTCCACTTT. The encoded protein is CASSHTGQGANSPLHF.

The chain uses TRBV11-1 and TRBJ2-7; D gene unclear. V was trimmed by 1 base and J by 2 bases, leaving 15 bases between them. In germline, CDR1 is SGHAT, CDR2 FQDESV (reference sequence). The CDR3 consists of 16 residues. The CDR3 bases are TGTGCCAGCAGCTTAGTTCCCCCCAGAGAGGCCTACGAGCAGTACTTC. Its translation: CASSLVPPREAYEQYF.

This clone has just a few counts. The V gene is TRBV18, the J gene TRBJ1-1; TRBD1 is a possible D gene (5 bases). Germline V gene sequence: CDR1 KGHSH, CDR2 LQKENI. Trimming removed 4 bases at V and 2 bases at J, with 8 bases between. CDR3 length: 13 amino acids. The CDR3 nucleotides are TGTGCCAGCTCACAGGACATCAACACTGAAGCTTTCTTT. This gives the protein CASSQDINTEAFF.

This clone was observed a handful of times. This chain links TRBV7-3 with TRBJ1-2, with D maybe TRBD1 (6 bases). This CDR3 has 14 residues. Germline V CDR1 and CDR2: SGHTA, FQGTGA. Trimming stripped 0 bases from V and 4 bases from J, with 9 bases between. CDR3 DNA sequence: TGTGCCAGCAGCTTAACAGGGGGTGCCTATGGCTACACCTTC. Translation gives CASSLTGGAYGYTF.

V usage is TRBV7-9 and J usage is TRBJ1-3; D not certain. The CDR3 loop spans 14 amino acids. The germline CDR1 and CDR2 sequences are SEHNR and FQNEAQ (reference sequence). Deletions cut 0 bases from V and 0 bases from J, with 3 bases between. For the CDR3, the DNA is TGTGCCAGCAGCTTAGCCAACTCTGGAAACACCATATATTTT. Protein: CASSLANSGNTIYF.

This clone was seen once. The gene calls are TRBV27 and TRBJ2-3; TRBD2 agrees at 9 bases. Germline V gene lookup returns CDR1 MNHEY and CDR2 SMNVEV (reference sequence). The ends lost 4 bases at V and 9 bases at J; junction bases unmatched: 17. There are 17 residues in the CDR3. The CDR3 DNA sequence: TGTGCCAGCAGTTCGGGGCGGGAGGGCTTCATGGGAACGACGCAGTATTTT. Residues: CASSSGREGFMGTTQYF.

The chain links TRBV11-2 to TRBJ2-7; D not certain. V lost 1 base to trimming and J lost 1 base, with 11 bases between them. Germline assignment: CDR1 SGHAT and CDR2 FQNNGV. The CDR3 covers 15 residues. Here the CDR3 reads CASSLGTMTSYEQYF. Written as DNA, the CDR3 is TGTGCCAGCAGCTTAGGAACGATGACATCCTACGAGCAGTACTTC.